This T cell receptor beta chain came from a study of long-term antiretroviral therapy in people with HIV. CDR1 is SGHDN, CDR2 FVKESK, per germline. Deletions cut 4 bases from V and 3 bases from J, with 15 bases between. CDR3 length: 16 amino acids. Researchers report immunoSEQ v3.0 was run at survey level. Data came from immunoSEQ multiplex PCR; TCRdb stores just in-frame clones and leaves some out. The sample has 25,000 to 30,000 clones; over 75% are singletons. This clone has only a few counts. The chain couples TRBV14 to TRBJ2-2; D may be TRBD1 (5 bases). This clonotype was obtained from a woman in her 30s with HIV. Sequencing was performed on unsorted PBMCs, taken 1.1 years before starting antiretroviral therapy. CDR3 nucleotides: TGTGCCAGCAGCCCTTGGTCAGGGTCGGACACCGGGGAGCTGTTTTTT. Translation: CASSPWSGSDTGELFF.